These 23 T cell receptor beta chains originate from one sample sequenced in a study of T cell responses to AZD1222 COVID-19 vaccine. Here immunoSEQ multiplex PCR was the method, and the copy in TCRdb shows in-frame clones only, minus some. Of about 97,000 clones listed, over 75% were seen once; the top ten hold 15% to 20%. The source was peripheral blood, collected on day 0 of AZD1222 vaccination. The receptor source for this set is an adult in good health.

J is TRBJ1-1 and V is TRBV2; 7 bases are shared with TRBD1. The germline gives CDR1 SNHLY, CDR2 FYNNEI. V was clipped by 7 bases and J by 3 bases; unmatched bases: 8. The length of the CDR3 is 14 residues. The CDR3 reads CASKYRGEYTEAFF. CDR3 DNA sequence: TGTGCCAGCAAATACAGGGGAGAGTACACTGAAGCTTTCTTT.

V is TRBV4-1 and J is TRBJ1-2; D uncertain. Trimming stripped 0 bases from V and 4 bases from J, with 12 bases between. The CDR3 loop spans 15 amino acids. Germline-derived CDR1 and CDR2 are MGHRA and YSYEKL. This chain's CDR3 is CASSQDLSLSYGYTF. CDR3 coding DNA: TGCGCCAGCAGCCAAGATCTATCCCTGAGCTATGGCTACACCTTC.

The chain couples TRBV19 to TRBJ2-1, with D unresolved. Germline V lookup: CDR1 LNHDA, CDR2 SQIVND (reference sequence). The CDR3 totals 16 residues. Trimming removed 4 bases from V and 5 bases from J, with 18 bases in between. The CDR3 spells CASSRGRLPPNNEQFF. The DNA for the CDR3 is TGTGCCAGTAGTAGGGGTAGACTTCCTCCTAACAATGAGCAGTTCTTC.

The rearrangement links TRBV19 to TRBJ1-5, with 9 bases identical to TRBD1. Unmatched junction bases numbered 11, after V lost 4 bases and J lost 4 bases. This CDR3 has 17 residues. Germline V lookup: CDR1 LNHDA, CDR2 SQIVND (reference sequence). The CDR3 DNA reads TGTGCCAGTAGTAAGCGGACAGGGGTCGGATCAAATCAGCCCCAGCATTTT. It yields the protein CASSKRTGVGSNQPQHF.

V is TRBV5-1 and J is TRBJ2-5; perhaps D is TRBD1 or TRBD2 (5 bases each). Germline-derived CDR1 and CDR2 are SGHRS and YFSETQ. This CDR3 has 14 amino acids. Trimming cost V 1 base and J 1 base, with 8 bases left between them. In DNA, the CDR3 is TGCGCCAGCAGCTTGCTGGGACCCCAAGAGACCCAGTACTTC. It specifies CASSLLGPQETQYF.

This clone was seen only once. This CDR3 is CASSLAAGVNQPQHF. CDR3 DNA sequence: TGCGCCAGCAGCTTGGCGGCAGGGGTAAATCAGCCCCAGCATTTT. The chain uses TRBV5-1 and TRBJ1-5, with a tentative D call TRBD1 (6 bases). Trimming took off 0 bases at V and 4 bases at J, with 11 bases between the two ends. This CDR3 spans 15 amino acids. Germline values: CDR1 SGHRS, CDR2 YFSETQ.

This sequence joins TRBV6-5 and TRBJ2-2; perhaps TRBD2 as D (5 bases). Germline CDR1 reads MNHEY; CDR2 reads SVGAGI. This CDR3 region has 14 residues. V shed 0 bases and J shed 7 bases, with 9 bases lying between them. CDR3 amino acids: CASSYSGGVGELFF. Written as DNA, the CDR3 is TGTGCCAGCAGTTACTCAGGAGGTGTCGGGGAGCTGTTTTTT.

V usage is TRBV5-1 and J usage is TRBJ1-2; D perhaps matches TRBD1 (6 bases). Trimming left V 6 bases short and J 4 bases short, with 13 bases between. This CDR3 comprises 13 residues. Germline CDR1 SGHRS, CDR2 YFSETQ. In nucleotides, the CDR3 is TGCGCCAGCAACTCTGGGGGCGCCTATGGCTACACCTTC. Protein: CASNSGGAYGYTF.

The genes are TRBV11-2 and TRBJ1-3; D is possibly TRBD1 (6 bases). CDR1 and CDR2 from the germline V gene are SGHAT and FQNNGV. This CDR3 has 14 residues. Deletions cut 5 bases from V and 4 bases from J, with 12 bases between. The CDR3 coding sequence is TGTGCCAGCAGCCTTACAGGGACGGGAAACACCATATATTTT. It is translated as CASSLTGTGNTIYF.

The genes are TRBV6-2 or TRBV6-3 and TRBJ1-4, with TRBD1 matching 10 bases. Trimming cost V 5 bases and J 3 bases; bases outside gene matches: 6. Germline loops: CDR1 MNHEY, CDR2 SVGEGT. The CDR3 extends over 16 amino acids. The CDR3 coding sequence is TGTGCCAGCAGTCAAAGACAGGGGGCTTCTAATGAAAAACTGTTTTTT. Translated: CASSQRQGASNEKLFF.

The CDR3 nucleotides are TGTGCCAGCACTCCCGGCACCATCTACGAGCAGTACTTC. Amino acids: CASTPGTIYEQYF. The chain recombines TRBV27 with TRBJ2-7; D is unclear. Trimming pared 7 bases from V and 3 bases from J, leaving 13 bases between. This CDR3 has 13 amino acids. Germline loops: CDR1 MNHEY, CDR2 SMNVEV (reference sequence).

The chain carries TRBV5-1 and TRBJ1-2; D remains unclear. Trimming took off 5 bases at V and 7 bases at J, with 12 bases between the two ends. The CDR3 is 12 residues long. Germline V gives CDR1 SGHRS, CDR2 YFSETQ. This chain's CDR3 is CASSRAFGGYTF. The CDR3 DNA follows: TGCGCCAGCAGTCGGGCGTTCGGTGGCTACACCTTC.

This clone was picked up one time. This chain joins TRBV28 and TRBJ1-5, with 8 bases fitting TRBD1. This CDR3 is built from 14 residues. CDR1 and CDR2 (germline): MDHEN, SYDVKM. V shed 6 bases and J 7 bases; nucleotides not matched to a gene: 8. Here the CDR3 DNA reads TGTGCCAGCAGCCCGGACAGGGAGGGACAGCCCCAGCATTTT. Residues: CASSPDREGQPQHF.

The chain uses TRBV4-1 and TRBJ1-3; no reliable D call. The ends were cut back, 0 bases at V and 2 bases at J, with 2 bases in the middle. Per the germline V gene, CDR1 is MGHRA and CDR2 is YSYEKL. CDR3 length: 13 amino acids. CDR3 amino acids: CASSQDPGNTIYF. The CDR3 DNA reads TGCGCCAGCAGCCAAGATCCTGGAAACACCATATATTTT.

The rearrangement joins TRBV5-4 to TRBJ2-7, with TRBD1 as a possible D gene (5 bases). This CDR3 spans 13 amino acids. The V end lost 5 bases, the J end lost 5 bases, and 14 bases lay between the germline ends. Germline CDR1 is SGHNT and CDR2 is YYREEE (reference sequence). The CDR3: CASSLGVRDEQYF. Written as DNA, the CDR3 is TGTGCCAGCAGTCTCGGTGTCAGGGACGAGCAGTACTTC. The whole variable domain, filled in from reference TRBV5-4 and TRBJ2-7, reads ETGVTQSPTHLIKTRGQQVTLRCSSQSGHNTVSWYQQALGQGPQFIFQYYREEENGRGNFPPRFSGLQFPNYSSELNVNALELDDSALYLCASSLGVRDEQYFGPGTRLTVT.

The chain combines TRBV30 with TRBJ2-7, with 14 nucleotides matching TRBD2. The germline V gene has CDR1 GTSNPN and CDR2 SVGIG (reference sequence). This CDR3 has 16 amino acids. V was clipped by 3 bases and J by 3 bases; unmatched bases: 7. The CDR3 loop is CAWRPTSGRAVYEQYF. The CDR3 DNA reads as TGTGCCTGGAGACCGACTAGCGGGAGGGCCGTCTACGAGCAGTACTTC.

The rearrangement uses TRBV6-5 and TRBJ1-3, with D unclear. Germline V CDR1 and CDR2: MNHEY, SVGAGI. The CDR3 length is 13 residues. Deletions cut 5 bases from V and 0 bases from J, with 5 bases between. The DNA of the CDR3 is TGTGCCAGCAGTCCCCACTCTGGAAACACCATATATTTT. Translating gives CASSPHSGNTIYF.

The DNA for the CDR3 is TGTGCCAGCAGTGAATGGGACAGGGAACGCGAGCAGTACTTC. This encodes CASSEWDREREQYF. The chain recombines TRBV6-1 with TRBJ2-7, with 9 nucleotides matching TRBD1. The V segment lost 2 bases and the J segment 6 bases; nucleotides outside the gene matches: 5. The germline gives CDR1 MNHNS, CDR2 SASEGT. The CDR3 contains 14 residues.

V and J are TRBV30 and TRBJ2-7; the match to TRBD2 covers 10 bases. V lost 3 bases and J lost 7; bases outside the gene matches: 12. CDR1 is GTSNPN, CDR2 SVGIG, per germline (reference sequence). The CDR3 length is 15 residues. CDR3 coding DNA: TGTGCCTGGAGCCGTAGCGGGAGGCATCTTAAGGAGCAGTACTTC. It yields the protein CAWSRSGRHLKEQYF.

The chain couples TRBV7-9 to TRBJ2-1; 8 nucleotides match TRBD2. J was trimmed by 6 bases and V by 4 bases; bases with no gene match: 8. Germline-derived CDR1 and CDR2 are SEHNR and FQNEAQ (reference sequence). The CDR3 consists of 15 residues. CDR3 bases: TGTGCCAGCAGCTCGAGCGGGAGTTATCCCAATGAGCAGTTCTTC. Its protein product is CASSSSGSYPNEQFF.

J is TRBJ2-7 and V is TRBV7-9, with D unclear. CDR1 is SEHNR, CDR2 FQNEAQ, per germline (reference sequence). The CDR3 has 12 residues. Trimming removed 5 bases at V and 6 bases at J, with 11 bases between. The CDR3 loop reads CASSPTSGEQYF. For the CDR3, the DNA is TGTGCCAGCAGCCCTACTTCGGGCGAGCAGTACTTC.

The chain combines TRBV6-5 with TRBJ1-2; 8 positions agree with TRBD1. CDR1 is MNHEY and CDR2 is SVGAGI in the germline V gene. V lost 5 bases and J lost 2; bases outside the gene matches: 1. The CDR3 is made up of 13 amino acids. CDR3 nucleotide sequence: TGTGCCAGCAGTCGGACAGGGAACTATGGCTACACCTTC. It codes for CASSRTGNYGYTF.

This clone was seen just once. The V and J genes are TRBV12-3 or TRBV12-4 and TRBJ1-2; 8 bases are shared with TRBD1. CDR3 length: 13 amino acids. Trimming at V came to 4 bases and at J to 4 bases, leaving 2 bases not matched to a gene. The CDR3 nucleotides are TGTGCCAGCAGTTCCGGACAGGGCTATGGCTACACCTTC. Translating it yields CASSSGQGYGYTF.